The rows below give T cell receptor beta chains drawn from one sample of a study of CD8+ T cells in alopecia areata. Sequenced by immunoSEQ multiplex PCR; TCRdb stores in-frame clones only, minus some. The sample carries about 160,000 clones, around three fifths recorded once. Sequenced here: CD4+ T cells sorted from blood, sampled at week 24, from a patient treated with tofacitinib. All receptors come from a human donor with alopecia areata. CDR3s include the opening cysteine and the closing phenylalanine or tryptophan. D genes are given only for firm matches. Rows may omit the clone size; those that give it use once, few, many or a size class.

D	V	size	J	CDR3	DNA
NA	TRBV2	few	TRBJ1-3	CASSERGNTIYF	TGTGCCAGCAGTGAACGAGGAAACACCATATATTTT
NA	TRBV6-6	NA	TRBJ1-2	CATLGQRRYGYTF	TGTGCCACCTTAGGACAGCGACGGTATGGCTACACCTTC
TRBD1	TRBV7-9	NA	TRBJ1-1	CASSSPKMTGSEAFF	TGTGCCAGCAGCTCCCCCAAGATGACAGGGTCTGAAGCTTTCTTT
NA	TRBV30	NA	TRBJ1-1	CAWSVGSGVPEAFF	TGTGCCTGGAGTGTAGGGTCAGGAGTCCCTGAAGCTTTCTTT
NA	TRBV5-1	NA	TRBJ2-7	CASSLGQDHEQYF	TGCGCCAGCAGCTTGGGACAAGACCACGAGCAGTACTTC
TRBD2	TRBV5-1	NA	TRBJ2-5	CASSSSLAGETQYF	TGCGCCAGCAGCTCTTCACTAGCGGGAGAGACCCAGTACTTC
NA	TRBV27	NA	TRBJ2-1	CASSSQRPGTTYHNEQFF	TGTGCCAGCAGTTCCCAACGACCCGGGACAACCTACCACAATGAGCAGTTCTTC
TRBD1	TRBV5-1	NA	TRBJ2-4	CASSLGQGVAAKNIQYF	TGCGCCAGCAGCTTGGGCCAGGGGGTGGCGGCCAAAAACATTCAGTACTTC
NA	TRBV6-5	few	TRBJ1-6	CASSYSGRSRNSPLHF	TGTGCCAGCAGTTATTCCGGCAGGTCGAGGAATTCACCCCTCCACTTT
TRBD2	TRBV5-6	NA	TRBJ2-3	CASSLASGGYTSTDTQYF	TGTGCCAGCAGCTTGGCCAGCGGGGGGTATACTAGCACAGATACGCAGTATTTT
TRBD2	TRBV4-1	few	TRBJ2-1	CASSQPKVTSGESEQFF	TGCGCCAGCAGCCAACCCAAGGTGACTAGCGGGGAAAGTGAGCAGTTCTTC
NA	TRBV6-1	NA	TRBJ1-5	CASTAGNVNQPQHF	TGTGCCAGCACGGCGGGAAATGTCAATCAGCCCCAGCATTTT
NA	TRBV27	NA	TRBJ1-5	CASSLDGYSNQPQHF	TGTGCCAGCAGCTTGGACGGGTATAGCAATCAGCCCCAGCATTTT
NA	TRBV10-2	NA	TRBJ2-2	CASSESWGNTGELFF	TGCGCCAGCAGTGAGTCGTGGGGTAACACCGGGGAGCTGTTTTTT
NA	TRBV21-1	NA	TRBJ2-7	CASSKAGQTYEQYF	TGTGCCAGCAGCAAAGCGGGTCAGACGTACGAGCAGTACTTC
NA	TRBV1	NA	TRBJ2-7	CTSSQVLPLAGRGEIYEQYF	TGCACCAGCAGCCAAGTCCTTCCACTAGCGGGGAGGGGAGAAATTTACGAGCAGTACTTC
NA	TRBV19	NA	TRBJ1-5	CASSTQGRGSNQPQHF	TGTGCCAGTAGTACACAGGGTAGAGGAAGCAATCAGCCCCAGCATTTT
NA	TRBV29-1	NA	TRBJ2-4	CSVEGRAGNIQYF	TGCAGCGTTGAAGGGCGTGCGGGAAACATTCAGTACTTC
NA	TRBV7-8	NA	TRBJ2-5	CASSPDMTNHKGTQYF	TGTGCCAGCAGCCCGGACATGACGAACCACAAGGGGACCCAGTACTTC
TRBD1	TRBV5-1	NA	TRBJ1-1	CASSLAAGGLDTEAFF	TGCGCCAGCAGCTTGGCGGCAGGGGGTTTGGACACTGAAGCTTTCTTT
NA	TRBV14	NA	TRBJ1-2	CASSRPGVAGYTF	TGTGCCAGCAGCCGTCCGGGGGTGGCTGGCTACACCTTC
NA	TRBV7-2	NA	TRBJ2-1	CASSLHDSARNYNEQFF	TGTGCCAGCAGCTTACATGACTCTGCGCGAAACTACAATGAGCAGTTCTTC
NA	TRBV7-9	NA	TRBJ1-1	CASSLAGFSAFF	TGTGCCAGCAGCTTAGCGGGCTTTTCGGCTTTCTTT
TRBD1	TRBV6-5	NA	TRBJ2-5	CASSTGGSGTQYF	TGTGCCAGCAGCACAGGGGGCTCGGGGACCCAGTACTTC
NA	TRBV25-1	NA	TRBJ1-2	CASSENPYYGYTF	TGTGCCAGCAGTGAAAATCCTTACTATGGCTACACCTTC
TRBD2	TRBV30	once	TRBJ2-1	CAWSVGRGGRSYNEQFF	TGTGCCTGGAGTGTAGGACGGGGGGGCCGCTCCTACAATGAGCAGTTCTTC
TRBD1	TRBV4-2	NA	TRBJ1-3	CASSHGQEENTIYF	TGTGCCAGCAGCCATGGACAGGAAGAAAACACCATATATTTT
NA	TRBV4-1	NA	TRBJ1-6	CASSQESSAYSPLHF	TGCGCCAGCAGCCAAGAATCGAGCGCTTATTCACCCCTCCACTTT
NA	TRBV29-1	NA	TRBJ2-7	CSVEVQGAYEQYF	TGCAGCGTTGAAGTACAGGGAGCCTACGAGCAGTACTTC
NA	TRBV25-1	few	TRBJ1-6	CASSEIEVGDSPLHF	TGTGCCAGCAGTGAAATAGAGGTGGGGGATTCACCCCTCCACTTT
TRBD2	TRBV29-1	few	TRBJ2-3	CSAQAGGLGTDTQYF	TGCAGCGCCCAAGCGGGGGGGTTGGGCACAGATACGCAGTATTTT
TRBD2	TRBV7-9	NA	TRBJ2-3	CASSSLAGTGTQYF	TGTGCCAGCAGCTCACTAGCGGGGACGGGTACGCAGTATTTT
NA	TRBV6-5	NA	TRBJ2-7	CASSPLRGEQYF	TGTGCCAGCAGCCCCCTCAGGGGCGAGCAGTACTTC
NA	TRBV10-3	NA	TRBJ1-6	CAIGGGASPLHF	TGTGCCATCGGTGGGGGTGCTTCACCCCTCCACTTT
NA	TRBV11-2	once	TRBJ2-7	CASSLWTLGSYEQYF	TGTGCCAGCAGCTTATGGACGCTTGGGTCCTACGAGCAGTACTTC
NA	TRBV27	NA	TRBJ1-1	CASSLSSGFGQGEAFF	TGTGCCAGCAGTTTAAGTAGTGGGTTTGGGCAGGGCGAAGCTTTCTTT
NA	TRBV6-4	once	TRBJ1-2	CASSERAESYGYTF	TGTGCCAGCAGTGAACGGGCAGAGAGCTATGGCTACACCTTC
NA	TRBV29-1	few	TRBJ1-1	CSVTQLQMNTEAFF	TGCAGCGTTACGCAACTACAGATGAACACTGAAGCTTTCTTT
NA	TRBV30	NA	TRBJ2-6	CAWSLGGRRTNVLTF	TGTGCCTGGAGTCTGGGGGGGCGGAGAACCAACGTCCTGACTTTC